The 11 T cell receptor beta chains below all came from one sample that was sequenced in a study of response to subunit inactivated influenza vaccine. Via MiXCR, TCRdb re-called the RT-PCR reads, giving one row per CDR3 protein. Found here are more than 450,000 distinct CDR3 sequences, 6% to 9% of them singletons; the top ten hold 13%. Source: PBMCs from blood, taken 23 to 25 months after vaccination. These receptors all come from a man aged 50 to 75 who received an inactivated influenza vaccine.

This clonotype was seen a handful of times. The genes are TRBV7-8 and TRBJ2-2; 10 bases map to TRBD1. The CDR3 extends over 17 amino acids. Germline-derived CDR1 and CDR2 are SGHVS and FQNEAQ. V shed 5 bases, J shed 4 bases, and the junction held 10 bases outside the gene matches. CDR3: CASSPTGQGWATGELFF. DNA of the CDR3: TGTGCCAGCAGCCCAACGGGACAGGGGTGGGCCACCGGGGAGCTGTTTTTT.

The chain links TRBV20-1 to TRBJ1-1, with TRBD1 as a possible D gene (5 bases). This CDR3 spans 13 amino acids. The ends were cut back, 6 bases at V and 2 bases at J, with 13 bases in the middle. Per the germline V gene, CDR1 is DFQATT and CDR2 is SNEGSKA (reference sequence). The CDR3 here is CSAFRQPNTEAFF. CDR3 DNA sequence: TGCAGTGCCTTCCGACAGCCTAACACTGAAGCTTTCTTT.

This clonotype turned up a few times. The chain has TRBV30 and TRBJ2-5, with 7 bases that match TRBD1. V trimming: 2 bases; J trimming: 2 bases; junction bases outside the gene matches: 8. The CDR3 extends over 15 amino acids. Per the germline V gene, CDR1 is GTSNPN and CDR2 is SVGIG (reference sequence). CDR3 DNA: TGTGCCTGGAGTCCCCGACAGGGTCAACAAGAGACCCAGTACTTC. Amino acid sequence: CAWSPRQGQQETQYF. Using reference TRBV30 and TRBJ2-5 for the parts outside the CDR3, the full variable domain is SQTIHQWPATLVQPVGSPLSLECTVEGTSNPNLYWYRQAAGRGLQLLFYSVGIGQISSEVPQNLSASRPQDRQFILSSKKLLLSDSGFYLCAWSPRQGQQETQYFGPGTRLLVL.

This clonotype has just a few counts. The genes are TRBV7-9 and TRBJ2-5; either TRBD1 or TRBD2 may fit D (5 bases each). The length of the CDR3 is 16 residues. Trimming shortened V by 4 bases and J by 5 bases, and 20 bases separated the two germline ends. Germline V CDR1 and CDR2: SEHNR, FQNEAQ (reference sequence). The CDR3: CASSSTTGARGETQYF. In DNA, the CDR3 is TGTGCCAGCAGCTCTACAACAGGAGCAAGAGGGGAGACCCAGTACTTC. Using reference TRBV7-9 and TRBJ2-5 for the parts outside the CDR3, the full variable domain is DTGVSQNPRHKITKRGQNVTFRCDPISEHNRLYWYRQTLGQGPEFLTYFQNEAQLEKSRLLSDRFSAERPKGSFSTLEIQRTEQGDSAMYLCASSSTTGARGETQYFGPGTRLLVL.

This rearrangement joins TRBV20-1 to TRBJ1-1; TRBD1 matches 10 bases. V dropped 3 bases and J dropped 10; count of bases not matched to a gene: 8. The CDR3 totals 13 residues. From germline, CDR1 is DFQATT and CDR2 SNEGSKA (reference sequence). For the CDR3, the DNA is TGCAGTGCTAGCTGGACAGGGGGGAAGGTAGCTTTCTTT. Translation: CSASWTGGKVAFF.

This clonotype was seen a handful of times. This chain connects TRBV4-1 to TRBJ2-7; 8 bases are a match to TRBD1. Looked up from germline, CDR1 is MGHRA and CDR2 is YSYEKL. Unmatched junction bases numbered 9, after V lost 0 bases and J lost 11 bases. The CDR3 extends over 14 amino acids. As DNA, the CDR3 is TGCGCCAGCAGCCAAGATCTAACAGGGGGTTTAGAGTACTTC. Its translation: CASSQDLTGGLEYF.

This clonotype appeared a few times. The CDR3 protein is CSASDSSQETQYF. In DNA, the CDR3 is TGCAGTGCTAGCGACAGCAGCCAAGAGACCCAGTACTTC. The chain is built from TRBV20-1 and TRBJ2-5; TRBD1 is a possible D gene (5 bases). There are 13 residues in the CDR3. Looked up from germline, CDR1 is DFQATT and CDR2 is SNEGSKA (reference sequence). Trimming removed 3 bases from V and 1 base from J, with 9 bases in between.

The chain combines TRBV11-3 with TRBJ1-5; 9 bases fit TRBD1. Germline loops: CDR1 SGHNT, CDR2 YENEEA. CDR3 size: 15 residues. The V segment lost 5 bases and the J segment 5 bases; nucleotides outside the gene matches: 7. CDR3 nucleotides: TGTGCCAGCAGCGTGGCAGGGACAGGGCATCAGCCCCAGCATTTT. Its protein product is CASSVAGTGHQPQHF.

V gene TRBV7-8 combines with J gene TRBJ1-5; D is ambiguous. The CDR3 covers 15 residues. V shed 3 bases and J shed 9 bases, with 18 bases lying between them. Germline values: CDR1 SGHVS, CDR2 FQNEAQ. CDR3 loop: CASSLANQGRPPQHF. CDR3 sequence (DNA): TGTGCCAGCAGCTTGGCCAACCAAGGGCGTCCGCCCCAGCATTTT.

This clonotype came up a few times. This CDR3 reads CASSLLRYTGELFF. In nucleotides, the CDR3 is TGCGCCAGCAGCTTGCTAAGATACACCGGGGAGCTGTTTTTT. This chain connects TRBV5-1 to TRBJ2-2; D is undetermined. Germline V gene lookup returns CDR1 SGHRS and CDR2 YFSETQ. The CDR3 extends over 14 amino acids. V lost 1 base to trimming and J lost 3 bases, with 7 bases between them.

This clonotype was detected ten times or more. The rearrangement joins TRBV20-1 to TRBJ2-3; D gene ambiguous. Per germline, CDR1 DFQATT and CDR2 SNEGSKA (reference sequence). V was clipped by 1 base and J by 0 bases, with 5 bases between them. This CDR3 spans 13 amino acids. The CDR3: CSARVLSTDTQYF. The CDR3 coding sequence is TGCAGTGCTAGAGTTCTGAGCACAGATACGCAGTATTTT.